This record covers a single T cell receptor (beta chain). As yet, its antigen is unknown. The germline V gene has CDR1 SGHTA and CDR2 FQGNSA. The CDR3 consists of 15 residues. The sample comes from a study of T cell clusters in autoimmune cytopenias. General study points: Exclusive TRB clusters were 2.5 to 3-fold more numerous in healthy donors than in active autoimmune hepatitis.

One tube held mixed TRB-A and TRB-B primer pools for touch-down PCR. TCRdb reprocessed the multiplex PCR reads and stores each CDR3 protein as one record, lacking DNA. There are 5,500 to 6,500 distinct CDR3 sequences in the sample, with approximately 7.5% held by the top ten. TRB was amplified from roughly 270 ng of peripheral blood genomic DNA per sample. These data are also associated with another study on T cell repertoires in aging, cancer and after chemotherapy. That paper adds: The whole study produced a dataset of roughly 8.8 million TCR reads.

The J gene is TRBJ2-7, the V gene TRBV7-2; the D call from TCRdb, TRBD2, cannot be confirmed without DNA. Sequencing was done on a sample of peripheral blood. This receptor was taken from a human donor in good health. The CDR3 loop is CASSLGTSGKDEQYF.